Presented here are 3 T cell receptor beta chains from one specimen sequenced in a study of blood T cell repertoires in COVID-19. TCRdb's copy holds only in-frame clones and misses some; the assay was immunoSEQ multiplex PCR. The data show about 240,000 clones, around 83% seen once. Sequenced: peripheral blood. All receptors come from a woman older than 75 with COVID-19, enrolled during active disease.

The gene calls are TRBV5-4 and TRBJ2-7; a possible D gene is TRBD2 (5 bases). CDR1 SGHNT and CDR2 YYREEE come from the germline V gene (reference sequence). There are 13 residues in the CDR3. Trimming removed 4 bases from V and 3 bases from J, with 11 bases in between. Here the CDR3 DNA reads TGTGCCAGCAGCCTGATGGGGAGCTACGAGCAGTACTTC. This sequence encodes CASSLMGSYEQYF.

The CDR3 protein is CASSLRSGELFF. In DNA, the CDR3 is TGTGCCAGCAGCTTACGTAGCGGGGAGCTGTTTTTT. J is TRBJ2-2 and V is TRBV7-6; no clear D gene. Germline V gene sequence: CDR1 SGHVS, CDR2 FNYEAQ. Trimming stripped 2 bases from V and 7 bases from J, with 5 bases between. CDR3 length: 12 amino acids.

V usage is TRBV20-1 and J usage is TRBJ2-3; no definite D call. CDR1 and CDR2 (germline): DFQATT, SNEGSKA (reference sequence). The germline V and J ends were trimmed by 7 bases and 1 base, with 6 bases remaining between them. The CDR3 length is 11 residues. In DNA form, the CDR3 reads TGCAGTGTCTCAGGCACAGATACGCAGTATTTT. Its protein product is CSVSGTDTQYF.